These 21 T cell receptor beta chains share one sample of origin, sequenced in a study of circulating and synovial CD4+ cells in juvenile arthritis. Measured with immunoSEQ multiplex PCR; TCRdb has only the in-frame clones, and not every one. The data hold roughly 32,000 clones, with nearly 95% observed a single time. The source material was CD4+ T cells from blood. The receptor source for this set is a human donor with juvenile idiopathic arthritis.

This clone occurred once. This CDR3 fails to terminate in the conserved phenylalanine or tryptophan, so it likely reflects a read error. The limits of the CDR3 on the DNA are not certain, so only TCRdb's listed CDR3 is given. The chain joins TRBV2 to TRBJ2-7; the D call TRBD2 from the table was never checked on the DNA. CDR1 and CDR2 (germline): SNHLY, FYNNEI. The CDR3 sequence runs 11 residues, both termini included. The CDR3 spells CASSVSGTSFL.

The chain carries TRBV4-3 and TRBJ2-7; D is ambiguous. V was cut by 6 bases and J by 5 bases, with 11 bases left in between. The CDR3 sequence is 12 residues long. Germline loops: CDR1 LGHNA, CDR2 YSLEER. DNA of the CDR3: TGCGCCAGCAGACGGGTAGGCGACGAGCAGTACTTC. Amino acid sequence: CASRRVGDEQYF.

The chain is built from TRBV29-1 and TRBJ2-2; 8 positions match TRBD2. Trimming removed 4 bases from V and 5 bases from J; junction bases left unmatched: 6. Per germline, CDR1 SQVTM and CDR2 ANQGSEA. The CDR3 runs 14 residues. The chain's CDR3 is CSVGPRGGTGELFF. The DNA of the CDR3 is TGCAGCGTTGGACCTCGGGGGGGTACCGGGGAGCTGTTTTTT.

The V and J genes are TRBV12-5 and TRBJ1-2; D is ambiguous. This CDR3 spans 13 amino acids. The V end was cut by 6 bases, the J end by 3 bases, with 11 bases between. Per the germline V gene, CDR1 is LGHNT and CDR2 is FRNRAP. Here the CDR3 reads CASGPASDYGYTF. The CDR3 DNA reads TGTGCTAGTGGCCCTGCGTCCGACTATGGCTACACCTTC.

CDR3 nucleotides: TGTGCCAGCAGCTCCGGGACTTCTGAAGCTTTCTTT. Protein sequence: CASSSGTSEAFF. The J gene is TRBJ1-1, the V gene TRBV7-2; D perhaps matches TRBD1 (5 bases). V shed 4 bases and J shed 6 bases, with 9 bases lying between them. Germline loops: CDR1 SGHTA, CDR2 FQGNSA. The CDR3 sequence is 12 residues long.

As concerns this clone: This same CDR3 is encoded by further DNA sequences in the sample. The CDR3 DNA sequence: TGTGCCAGCTCTCCCGGGGGGTACGAGCAGTACTTC. It is translated as CASSPGGYEQYF. J is TRBJ2-7 and V is TRBV18, with 7 nucleotides matching TRBD2. CDR3 length equals 12 residues. V was clipped by 6 bases and J by 4 bases; unmatched bases: 3. Germline V lookup: CDR1 KGHSH, CDR2 LQKENI.

The rearrangement joins TRBV23-1 to TRBJ1-1; a weak D match, TRBD1 (6 bases). TRBV23-1 is an ORF for which the function is uncertain. The CDR3 runs to 14 residues. Trimming took off 4 bases at V and 1 base at J, with 10 bases between the two ends. Here the CDR3 reads CASSLWGQNTEAFF. CDR3 DNA sequence: TGCGCCAGCAGTCTTTGGGGGCAGAACACTGAAGCTTTCTTT.

The rearrangement links TRBV5-1 to TRBJ2-6, with D unresolved. V lost 0 bases, J lost 4 bases, and 11 bases lay in between. Germline lookup yields CDR1 SGHRS and CDR2 YFSETQ. The CDR3 loop spans 16 amino acids. In DNA form, the CDR3 reads TGCGCCAGCAGCTTGGAGCGCCTGGCAGGGGCCAACGTCCTGACTTTC. This encodes CASSLERLAGANVLTF. The entire variable domain, with the rest obtained from reference TRBV5-1 and TRBJ2-6, is as follows: KAGVTQTPRYLIKTRGQQVTLSCSPISGHRSVSWYQQTPGQGLQFLFEYFSETQRNKGNFPGRFSGRQFSNSRSEMNVSTLELGDSALYLCASSLERLAGANVLTFGAGSRLTVL.

The J gene is TRBJ2-5, the V gene TRBV19; 7 bases match TRBD1. Germline trimming cut 4 bases from V and 1 base from J; bases unmatched to any gene: 9. Germline-derived CDR1 and CDR2 are LNHDA and SQIVND (reference sequence). The CDR3 sequence is 16 residues long. The CDR3 protein is CASSRDSRYSQETQYF. The CDR3 coding sequence is TGTGCCAGTAGTAGGGACAGCCGATACTCCCAAGAGACCCAGTACTTC.

The V call is TRBV7-2, the J call TRBJ1-6; D is perhaps TRBD1 (5 bases). Trimming pared 0 bases from V and 14 bases from J, leaving 17 bases between. Germline V gives CDR1 SGHTA, CDR2 FQGNSA. The CDR3 spans 15 residues. DNA for the CDR3: TGTGCCAGCAGCTTAGCGCGACAGCTGGGGGGGACCCTCCACTTT. Translated: CASSLARQLGGTLHF.

The genes are TRBV28 and TRBJ2-7; 13 bases agree with TRBD2. From germline, CDR1 is MDHEN and CDR2 SYDVKM. This CDR3 has 15 residues. The J segment lost 4 bases and the V segment lost 5 bases, leaving 5 bases of the junction unmatched. Written as DNA, the CDR3 is TGTGCCAGCAGTGAGGGACTAGCGGGACTGTACGAGCAGTACTTC. This gives the protein CASSEGLAGLYEQYF.

The V and J genes are TRBV4-2 and TRBJ2-5; TRBD2 matches at 11 bases. The V and J ends lost 0 bases and 2 bases, in that order; junction bases with no gene match: 11. There are 19 residues in the CDR3. From germline, CDR1 is LGHNA and CDR2 YNFKEQ. The CDR3 DNA follows: TGTGCCAGCAGCCAAGATAGGTGGCAGTTAGCGGGAGGGCAAGAGACCCAGTACTTC. The encoded protein is CASSQDRWQLAGGQETQYF.

The chain joins TRBV6-5 to TRBJ2-7; possibly TRBD2 for D (5 bases). The CDR3 contains 13 residues. Germline V CDR1 and CDR2: MNHEY, SVGAGI. Trimming stripped 6 bases from V and 3 bases from J, with 12 bases between. CDR3 sequence (DNA): TGTGCCAGCAGAGAATCGGGGTTCTACGAGCAGTACTTC. This encodes CASRESGFYEQYF.

This chain links TRBV9 with TRBJ1-4, with TRBD1 matching over 10 bases. The germline gives CDR1 SGDLS, CDR2 YYNGEE. V lost 0 bases to trimming and J lost 7 bases; unmatched junction nucleotides: 3. The CDR3 runs to 15 residues. CDR3 in amino acids: CASSVEGQGGEKLFF. CDR3 nucleotide sequence: TGTGCCAGCAGCGTAGAAGGACAGGGGGGTGAAAAACTGTTTTTT.

As for this clone: At one boundary the junction diverges from the germline segment, which might be a read error. The same CDR3 is also encoded by other DNA sequences in this sample. This sequence joins TRBV7-9 and TRBJ1-6; TRBD1 agrees at 7 bases. From germline, CDR1 is SEHNR and CDR2 FQNEAQ (reference sequence). CDR3 length: 17 residues. Here the CDR3 reads CASSPWTGTTYNSPLHF. As DNA, the CDR3 is TGTGCCAGCAGCCCGTGGACAGGAACGACCTATAATTCCCCCCTCCACTTT.

The chain joins TRBV27 to TRBJ2-7; 9 positions agree with TRBD2. Trimming took 4 bases from V and 0 from J; bases not matched to a gene: 10. CDR1 is MNHEY, CDR2 SMNVEV, per germline (reference sequence). The CDR3 runs 17 residues. The CDR3 coding sequence is TGTGCCAGCAGTTCCCACGGCCAGCGGGAGGACTCCTACGAGCAGTACTTC. It codes for CASSSHGQREDSYEQYF.

The chain has TRBV5-1 and TRBJ2-7; 12 bases agree with TRBD2. The J call is in doubt because the DNA end fits TRBJ2-1 better. Germline CDR1 and CDR2: SGHRS and YFSETQ. The CDR3 consists of 16 residues. Here the CDR3 DNA reads TGCGCCAGCAGCCCCCCAACTAGCGGGGGGCCAGATGAGCAGTTCTTC. It translates to CASSPPTSGGPDEQFF.

In its sample, this clone was seen once. The gene calls are TRBV5-1 and TRBJ2-1, with D perhaps matching TRBD2 (5 bases). The CDR3 contains 15 residues. The ends were cut back, 0 bases at V and 2 bases at J, with 9 bases in the middle. Germline V gives CDR1 SGHRS, CDR2 YFSETQ. CDR3 nucleotide sequence: TGCGCCAGCAGCTTGGAAGCGGCACCCTACAATGAGCAGTTCTTC. Translated: CASSLEAAPYNEQFF.

Details on this clone: Within the sample, other DNA sequences also encode this same CDR3. V usage is TRBV5-6 and J usage is TRBJ1-6; 8 nucleotides line up with TRBD1. Trimming at V came to 0 bases and at J to 13 bases, leaving 9 bases not matched to a gene. This CDR3 contains 15 residues. The V gene's germline CDR1 is SGHDT and CDR2 YYEEEE. The CDR3 region has the DNA TGTGCCAGCAGCTTGGAATGGGACAGGACATCCCCCCTCCACTTT. Protein product: CASSLEWDRTSPLHF.

The chain combines TRBV15 with TRBJ1-3; D unclear. CDR1 is LNHNV and CDR2 is YYDKDF in the germline V gene (reference sequence). The CDR3 is made up of 15 amino acids. V was clipped by 1 base and J by 0 bases, with 7 bases between them. CDR3 bases: TGTGCCACCAGCAGAGGTGGCAGCTCTGGAAACACCATATATTTT. Its translation is CATSRGGSSGNTIYF.

The chain uses TRBV7-2 and TRBJ1-2; 7 positions agree with TRBD1. This CDR3 is 15 amino acids long. The germline V gene has CDR1 SGHTA and CDR2 FQGNSA. The trim removed 1 base at V and 0 bases at J, leaving 2 bases unmatched. This chain's CDR3 is CASSLGQGANYGYTF. The CDR3 nucleotides are TGTGCCAGCAGCTTAGGACAGGGAGCTAACTATGGCTACACCTTC.